What follows are 12 T cell receptor beta chains derived from one specimen sequenced in a study of T cells in Graves' hyperthyroidism and ophthalmopathy. It was RNA transcripts that yielded the amplified TCR beta CDR3 regions. During a first-round RT-PCR of the TCR CDR3, the HTBI primer set was used. In TCRdb, the multiplex PCR reads were re-called with MiXCR into one record per CDR3 protein. Altogether a few hundred thousand distinct CDR3 sequences are present, around 13% being singletons, with the ten largest covering almost 35%. Sequencing was done on a sample of blood. Receptor source: a woman between 40 and 50 years old with Graves' ophthalmopathy.

This clonotype was picked up many times. This chain's CDR3 is CASTPSGRRETQYF. The CDR3 coding sequence is TGTGCCAGCACCCCTAGCGGGAGGAGGGAGACCCAGTACTTC. V and J are TRBV28 and TRBJ2-5; 11 bases match TRBD2. This CDR3 has 14 residues. Losses at the gene ends were 7 bases for V and 5 bases for J; bases not matched to a gene: 6. Per the germline V gene, CDR1 is MDHEN and CDR2 is SYDVKM.

This clonotype showed up many times. CDR3 sequence reads: CSIRASINEQFF. The CDR3 nucleotides are TGCAGTATCCGGGCCTCTATCAATGAGCAGTTCTTC. The chain employs TRBV20-1 and TRBJ2-1; D is uncertain. Germline CDR1 and CDR2: DFQATT and SNEGSKA (reference sequence). The CDR3 totals 12 residues. V gave up 8 bases and J gave up 6 bases, with 14 bases separating them.

This clonotype was observed a few times. The V and J genes are TRBV29-1 and TRBJ1-1; maybe TRBD1 (6 bases). This CDR3 comprises 14 residues. V was trimmed by 4 bases and J by 2 bases, leaving 14 bases between them. The V gene's germline CDR1 is SQVTM and CDR2 ANQGSEA. The DNA for the CDR3 is TGCAGCGTTGCAGTGGGGGCGGGAAACACTGAAGCTTTCTTT. Translation: CSVAVGAGNTEAFF. The full variable domain, rest sourced from reference TRBV29-1 and TRBJ1-1, is SAVISQKPSRDICQRGTSLTIQCQVDSQVTMMFWYRQQPGQSLTLIATANQGSEATYESGFVIDKFPISRPNLTFSTLTVSNMSPEDSSIYLCSVAVGAGNTEAFFGQGTRLTVV.

This clonotype was seen a handful of times. The J gene is TRBJ2-1, the V gene TRBV2; tentative D call: TRBD1 (5 bases). CDR3 length: 11 amino acids. Germline V gives CDR1 SNHLY, CDR2 FYNNEI. V was trimmed by 4 bases and J by 13 bases, leaving 11 bases between them. CDR3 sequence reads: CASSGRVDQFF. The CDR3 coding sequence is TGTGCCAGCAGTGGCAGGGTGGACCAGTTCTTC.

This clonotype was found a few times. The chain employs TRBV18 and TRBJ2-5; D possibly corresponds to TRBD1 (6 bases). The CDR3 has 15 amino acids. CDR1 is KGHSH, CDR2 LQKENI, per germline. V shed 2 bases and J shed 5 bases, with 15 bases lying between them. The CDR3 loop is CASSPEGRGRETQYF. As DNA, the CDR3 is TGTGCCAGCTCACCAGAGGGCAGGGGAAGGGAGACCCAGTACTTC.

This clonotype was seen ten or more times. The chain couples TRBV19 to TRBJ2-1; perhaps TRBD2 as D (7 bases). The CDR3 spans 17 residues. Germline V CDR1 and CDR2: LNHDA, SQIVND (reference sequence). V was cut by 4 bases and J by 5 bases, with 21 bases left in between. The DNA for the CDR3 is TGTGCCAGTAGTAGCGAGCGGGACACATTCCCCCACAATGAGCAGTTCTTC. This gives the protein CASSSERDTFPHNEQFF.

The table lists this clonotype with many counts. This rearrangement joins TRBV29-1 to TRBJ2-2; D gene unclear. The V gene lost 4 bases and the J gene lost 5 bases, with 14 bases spanning the gap. The CDR3 extends over 14 amino acids. The V gene's germline CDR1 is SQVTM and CDR2 ANQGSEA. The CDR3 nucleotides are TGCAGCGTTGTGGTTAGGGTTGGAACCGGGGAGCTGTTTTTT. As protein: CSVVVRVGTGELFF.

This clonotype was seen a few times. V and J are TRBV4-1 and TRBJ2-5; 8 bases are a match to TRBD2. After removal of 8 bases from V and 5 bases from J, the junction contained 4 bases not matched to a gene. The CDR3 is made up of 12 amino acids. Germline loops: CDR1 MGHRA, CDR2 YSYEKL. This CDR3 is CASRGGPETQYF. CDR3 in DNA: TGCGCCAGCCGGGGGGGGCCGGAGACCCAGTACTTC.

This chain joins TRBV14 and TRBJ2-1; 8 bases align to TRBD2. The CDR3 length is 17 residues. The V segment lost 1 base and the J segment 1 base; nucleotides outside the gene matches: 6. Germline CDR1 is SGHDN and CDR2 is FVKESK. This CDR3 is CASSQVTSAISYNEQFF. The CDR3 DNA sequence: TGTGCCAGCAGCCAAGTGACTAGCGCGATTTCCTACAATGAGCAGTTCTTC.

Many counts were recorded for this clonotype. This chain links TRBV7-8 with TRBJ2-7, with 7 nucleotides matching TRBD1. CDR1 and CDR2 from the germline V gene are SGHVS and FQNEAQ. V shed 5 bases and J 1 base; nucleotides not matched to a gene: 2. CDR3 size: 13 residues. The CDR3 here is CASSRTGSYEQYF. CDR3 in DNA: TGTGCCAGCAGCCGGACAGGTTCCTACGAGCAGTACTTC.

This clonotype was recorded a few times. This sequence joins TRBV5-1 and TRBJ2-7; possible D gene TRBD1, 5 bases. Per the germline V gene, CDR1 is SGHRS and CDR2 is YFSETQ. This CDR3 is built from 14 residues. Trimming shortened V by 6 bases and J by 1 base, and 14 bases separated the two germline ends. Here the CDR3 reads CASTVQGGSYEQYF. The CDR3 DNA reads TGCGCCAGCACGGTTCAGGGTGGGTCCTACGAGCAGTACTTC.

CDR3 nucleotide sequence: TGTGCCAGCAGCCAAGATGTAGGTCAGCGAGCCGAGCAGTTCTTC. Its protein product is CASSQDVGQRAEQFF. The gene calls are TRBV3-1 and TRBJ2-1, with D hard to call. The CDR3 sequence is 15 residues long. V was pared by 0 bases and J by 10 bases, with 16 bases between. CDR1 and CDR2 from the germline V gene are LGHDT and YNNKEL (reference sequence).